Each of the 19 T cell receptor beta chains below was sequenced from the same sample in a study of blood T cell repertoires in COVID-19. Sequencing used immunoSEQ multiplex PCR; TCRdb keeps in-frame clones, though not all of them. The sample yields about 240,000 clones, around 88% seen once. The sequenced material came from PBMCs or T cells enriched from blood (not recorded which). Receptors originate from a woman aged 40 to 50 with acute COVID-19.

This chain joins TRBV27 and TRBJ2-7, with 10 bases matching TRBD1. V shed 3 bases and J 2 bases; nucleotides not matched to a gene: 1. The CDR3 sequence is 14 residues long. Looked up from germline, CDR1 is MNHEY and CDR2 is SMNVEV (reference sequence). The CDR3 loop reads CASSLGTGAYEQYF. Written as DNA, the CDR3 is TGTGCCAGCAGTTTGGGGACAGGGGCCTACGAGCAGTACTTC.

This chain links TRBV3-1 (or the pseudogene TRBV3-2) with TRBJ2-1, with D possibly TRBD2 on 5 matching bases. Germline CDR1 reads LGHDT; CDR2 reads YNNKEL (reference sequence). V was trimmed by 0 bases and J by 4 bases, leaving 16 bases between them. The CDR3 sequence is 17 residues long. The CDR3 protein is CASSQELGGLPYNEQFF. The CDR3, as DNA: TGTGCCAGCAGCCAAGAGTTAGGCGGGTTACCTTACAATGAGCAGTTCTTC.

V usage is TRBV5-1 and J usage is TRBJ1-5; D gene ambiguous. The V gene's germline CDR1 is SGHRS and CDR2 YFSETQ. The CDR3 is 15 residues long. V lost 1 base and J lost 5, with 13 bases in between. In DNA form, the CDR3 reads TGCGCCAGCAGCTTGTCGGGGATCGTGGATCAGCCCCAGCATTTT. It is translated as CASSLSGIVDQPQHF.

J is TRBJ2-7 and V is TRBV5-1; TRBD2 matches at 7 bases. In germline, CDR1 is SGHRS, CDR2 YFSETQ. With V trimmed by 0 bases and J by 6 bases, 15 bases remained unmatched. The CDR3 spans 17 residues. This CDR3 reads CASSLGSGTIGPGEQYF. The CDR3 nucleotides read TGCGCCAGCAGCTTGGGCTCCGGGACTATAGGACCGGGCGAGCAGTACTTC.

The chain uses TRBV12-3 or TRBV12-4 and TRBJ2-2; 13 bases line up with TRBD2. V shed 10 bases and J 5 bases; nucleotides not matched to a gene: 1. There are 13 residues in the CDR3. The CDR3 loop reads CATTSGRTGELFF. Written as DNA, the CDR3 is TGTGCCACGACTAGCGGGAGGACCGGGGAGCTGTTTTTT.

This clone was picked up one time. The V call is TRBV19, the J call TRBJ2-7; 7 bases align to TRBD2. The CDR3 runs 14 residues. With V trimmed by 5 bases and J by 3 bases, 7 bases remained unmatched. Germline lookup yields CDR1 LNHDA and CDR2 SQIVND (reference sequence). CDR3 DNA: TGTGCCAGTAGTTCGTTTGGGGGGGACTACGAGCAGTACTTC. Translating it yields CASSSFGGDYEQYF.

CDR3 nucleotides: TGTGCCAGCAGTGTATTGGCGCGGGGAGATGAGCAGTTCTTC. Protein: CASSVLARGDEQFF. The genes are TRBV2 and TRBJ2-1, with D maybe TRBD2 (6 bases). The CDR3 is 14 amino acids. The V end lost 4 bases, the J end lost 8 bases, and 15 bases lay between the germline ends. Looked up from germline, CDR1 is SNHLY and CDR2 is FYNNEI.

The chain links TRBV27 to TRBJ2-1; TRBD2 matches at 9 bases. J lost 5 bases, V lost 6 bases, and 8 bases had no gene match. The CDR3 has 15 amino acids. The germline gives CDR1 MNHEY, CDR2 SMNVEV (reference sequence). CDR3 DNA: TGTGCCAGCAGCCCCGGGCGGGAGGGGCACAATGAGCAGTTCTTC. Protein product: CASSPGREGHNEQFF.

This chain connects TRBV20-1 to TRBJ2-1; possible D gene TRBD1, 5 bases. Trimming took off 3 bases at V and 3 bases at J, with 12 bases between the two ends. This CDR3 is 14 amino acids long. The germline gives CDR1 DFQATT, CDR2 SNEGSKA (reference sequence). CDR3 protein: CSASWGTIYNEQFF. DNA for the CDR3: TGCAGTGCTAGTTGGGGCACAATCTACAATGAGCAGTTCTTC.

CDR3 coding DNA: TGTGCCAGCAGTTGGGACAGGGGGGAGCTGTTTTTT. The encoded protein is CASSWDRGELFF. The rearrangement joins TRBV12-3 or TRBV12-4 to TRBJ2-2; TRBD1 agrees at 8 bases. The CDR3 totals 12 residues. J was trimmed by 8 bases and V by 4 bases; bases with no gene match: 0.

The chain links TRBV7-6 to TRBJ2-7; tentatively, D is TRBD1 (5 bases). The CDR3 runs 15 residues. The V gene's germline CDR1 is SGHVS and CDR2 FNYEAQ. The V end was cut by 6 bases, the J end by 4 bases, with 19 bases between. The CDR3 here is CASSPSPRQTYEQYF. The CDR3 bases are TGTGCCAGCAGTCCCTCTCCGCGACAGACTTACGAGCAGTACTTC.

V is TRBV7-2 and J is TRBJ2-7; TRBD2 aligns across 9 bases. After removal of 4 bases from V and 2 bases from J, the junction contained 6 bases not matched to a gene. This CDR3 region has 15 residues. Germline V gene lookup returns CDR1 SGHTA and CDR2 FQGNSA. The DNA of the CDR3 is TGTGCCAGCAGCTCTAATAGCGGGAGTGCCTACGAGCAGTACTTC. Translated: CASSSNSGSAYEQYF.

V usage is TRBV7-9 and J usage is TRBJ2-1; D is unresolved. From germline, CDR1 is SEHNR and CDR2 FQNEAQ (reference sequence). The ends were cut back, 3 bases at V and 4 bases at J, with 13 bases in the middle. The CDR3 contains 15 residues. CDR3 in amino acids: CASSFRQIFYNEQFF. CDR3 in DNA: TGTGCCAGCAGCTTTCGCCAGATTTTTTACAATGAGCAGTTCTTC.

The V gene is TRBV11-3, the J gene TRBJ2-1; 12 bases are shared with TRBD2. The CDR3 is 15 residues long. V dropped 2 bases and J dropped 10; count of bases not matched to a gene: 6. The germline CDR1 and CDR2 sequences are SGHNT and YENEEA. CDR3 amino acids: CASSLRLAGVGEQFF. DNA for the CDR3: TGTGCCAGCAGCTTAAGACTAGCGGGAGTAGGAGAGCAGTTCTTC.

This chain links TRBV6-5 with TRBJ1-2, with TRBD1 matching over 7 bases. Trimming cost V 0 bases and J 1 base; bases outside gene matches: 2. The CDR3 consists of 15 residues. The germline V gene has CDR1 MNHEY and CDR2 SVGAGI. CDR3 coding DNA: TGTGCCAGCAGTTACTCGGGACAGAATAACTATGGCTACACCTTC. Encoded protein: CASSYSGQNNYGYTF.

The rearrangement uses TRBV9 and TRBJ1-1, with D maybe TRBD1 (5 bases). Germline CDR1 is SGDLS and CDR2 is YYNGEE. The CDR3 sequence is 17 residues long. The ends were cut back, 0 bases at V and 3 bases at J, with 18 bases in the middle. CDR3 nucleotide sequence: TGTGCCAGCAGCGTAGGTGCGGGGGGGATAGGTTACACTGAAGCTTTCTTT. This translates into CASSVGAGGIGYTEAFF.

The rearrangement links TRBV19 to TRBJ1-4; 9 bases agree with TRBD1. CDR3 length equals 14 residues. V was clipped by 9 bases and J by 10 bases; unmatched bases: 12. The germline gives CDR1 LNHDA, CDR2 SQIVND (reference sequence). The CDR3 here is CASWSGTGHGKLFF. The CDR3 nucleotides read TGTGCCAGCTGGAGTGGGACAGGGCACGGAAAACTGTTTTTT.

The V and J genes are TRBV18 and TRBJ2-7; D is possibly TRBD2 (6 bases). V was trimmed by 3 bases and J by 1 base, leaving 10 bases between them. This CDR3 has 14 amino acids. Germline CDR1 reads KGHSH; CDR2 reads LQKENI. In nucleotides, the CDR3 is TGTGCCAGCTCACCCTCCGCGGGGTCCTACGAGCAGTACTTC. This encodes CASSPSAGSYEQYF. Based on the CDR3 plus reference TRBV18 and TRBJ2-7, the full variable domain is NAGVMQNPRHLVRRRGQEARLRCSPMKGHSHVYWYRQLPEEGLKFMVYLQKENIIDESGMPKERFSAEFPKEGPSILRIQQVVRGDSAAYFCASSPSAGSYEQYFGPGTRLTVT.

V is TRBV6-1 and J is TRBJ1-3; D remains ambiguous. Between the trimmed V and J ends, which lost 3 bases and 5 bases, there was a span of 14 bases. The CDR3 extends over 15 amino acids. Germline V gene lookup returns CDR1 MNHNS and CDR2 SASEGT. The CDR3 sequence: CASSERLQTRNTIYF. The DNA of the CDR3 is TGTGCCAGCAGTGAGAGACTACAAACGAGAAACACCATATATTTT.